This is a list of T cell receptor beta chains from one sample in a study of control samples from healthy donors and cancer patients. Only in-frame clones appear in the TCRdb table, and some are missing; sequencing was by immunoSEQ multiplex PCR. Here the sample spans more than 85,000 clones, approximately 90% being singletons. Specimen: blood. The source of these receptors is a human donor in good health. The donor label of this sample is uncertain. Each CDR3 is given with its conserved first and last residue. D genes are given only for firm matches. Size is omitted from some rows. Given values are once, few, many or a class for expanded clones.

j_call,clone_size,d_call,v_call,cdr3_aa,cdr3_nt
TRBJ1-4,NA,NA,TRBV11-2,CASSPPQGKGEKLFF,TGTGCCAGCAGCCCCCCGCAGGGGAAAGGTGAAAAACTGTTTTTT
TRBJ1-4,NA,NA,TRBV28,CASSFVGQGEKLFF,TGTGCCAGCAGTTTCGTGGGGCAAGGGGAAAAACTGTTTTTT
TRBJ1-4,NA,NA,TRBV6-1,CASSEYGTRAEKLFF,TGTGCCAGCAGTGAATACGGGACTAGGGCTGAAAAACTGTTTTTT
TRBJ2-5,NA,NA,TRBV2,CASSASGETQYF,TGTGCCAGCAGCGCCTCGGGGGAGACCCAGTACTTC
TRBJ1-4,NA,TRBD1,TRBV6-5,CASSYGAGGYNEKLFF,TGTGCCAGCAGTTACGGAGCAGGGGGTTATAATGAAAAACTGTTTTTT
TRBJ1-6,NA,TRBD1,TRBV15,CATSREGQFFNSPLHF,TGTGCCACCAGCAGAGAGGGACAGTTTTTTAATTCACCCCTCCACTTT
TRBJ1-2,NA,NA,TRBV24-1,CATSDAGKSYGYTF,TGTGCCACCAGTGATGCAGGGAAATCCTATGGCTACACCTTC
TRBJ1-2,NA,TRBD1,TRBV6-5,CASSYTTGWNGYTF,TGTGCCAGCAGTTACACGACAGGGTGGAATGGCTACACCTTC
TRBJ2-3,NA,TRBD2,TRBV4-1,CASSQVWTSGKTDTQYF,TGCGCCAGCAGCCAAGTCTGGACTAGCGGGAAGACAGATACGCAGTATTTT
TRBJ1-6,NA,NA,TRBV27,CASSLGVGGNSPLHF,TGTGCCAGCAGTTTGGGGGTTGGGGGCAATTCACCCCTCCACTTT
TRBJ1-1,once,NA,TRBV7-2,CASSLARVNTEAFF,TGTGCCAGCAGCTTAGCCAGGGTAAACACTGAAGCTTTCTTT
TRBJ2-6,once,NA,TRBV30,CAWKINLGDPKGANVLTF,TGTGCCTGGAAAATTAATTTGGGGGACCCCAAGGGGGCCAACGTCCTGACTTTC
TRBJ1-4,once,NA,TRBV5-1,CASSLEGDTTNEKLFF,TGCGCCAGCAGCTTGGAGGGGGACACAACTAATGAAAAACTGTTTTTT
TRBJ2-1,once,TRBD1,TRBV6-2/TRBV6-3,CASSKTGENNNEQFF,TGTGCCAGCAGCAAGACAGGGGAAAACAACAATGAGCAGTTCTTC
TRBJ1-5,NA,NA,TRBV28,CASTWTGRRNQPQHF,TGTGCCAGCACCTGGACGGGACGACGGAATCAGCCCCAGCATTTT
TRBJ1-4,NA,NA,TRBV5-1,CASSTRGDYTNEKLFF,TGCGCCAGCAGCACCCGGGGTGACTATACTAATGAAAAACTGTTTTTT
TRBJ1-1,NA,TRBD1,TRBV12-3/TRBV12-4,CASRPTGESVTFF,TGTGCCAGCAGGCCAACAGGGGAATCGGTAACTTTCTTT
TRBJ2-3,NA,TRBD1,TRBV7-3,CASSLTTGGKSDTQYF,TGTGCCAGCAGCTTAACAACAGGGGGCAAATCAGATACGCAGTATTTT
TRBJ1-6,NA,TRBD1,TRBV7-8,CASSLVPGTAPNSPLHF,TGTGCCAGCAGCTTAGTCCCCGGGACAGCCCCAAATTCACCCCTCCACTTT
TRBJ1-6,once,NA,TRBV30,CAWSKPGTRNSPLHF,TGTGCCTGGAGTAAACCCGGGACGCGGAATTCACCCCTCCACTTT
TRBJ2-3,NA,NA,TRBV5-1,CASSSGTDTQYF,TGCGCCAGCAGCTCCGGCACAGATACGCAGTATTTT
TRBJ1-6,NA,TRBD1,TRBV6-1,CASSEDPDRGRSPLHF,TGTGCCAGCAGTGAAGACCCGGACAGGGGGCGATCACCCCTCCACTTT
TRBJ1-3,NA,NA,TRBV3-1/TRBV3-2,CASSPEAFAGGNTIYF,TGTGCCAGCAGCCCCGAGGCCTTCGCTGGCGGAAACACCATATATTTT
TRBJ1-5,once,NA,TRBV28,CASSRSYQPQHF,TGTGCCAGCAGTCGTAGTTATCAGCCCCAGCATTTT